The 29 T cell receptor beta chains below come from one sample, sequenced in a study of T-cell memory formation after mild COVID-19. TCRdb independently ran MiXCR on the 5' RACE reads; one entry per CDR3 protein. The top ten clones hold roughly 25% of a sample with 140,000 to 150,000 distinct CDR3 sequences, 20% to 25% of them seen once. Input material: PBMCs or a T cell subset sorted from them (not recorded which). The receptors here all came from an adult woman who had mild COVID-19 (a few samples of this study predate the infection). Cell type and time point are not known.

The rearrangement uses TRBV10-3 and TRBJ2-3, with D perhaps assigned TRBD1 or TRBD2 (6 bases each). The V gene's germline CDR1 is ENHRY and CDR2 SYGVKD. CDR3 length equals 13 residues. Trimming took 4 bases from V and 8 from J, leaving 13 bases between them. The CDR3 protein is CAISGGASATQYF. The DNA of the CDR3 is TGTGCCATCAGTGGGGGGGCCTCCGCTACGCAGTATTTT.

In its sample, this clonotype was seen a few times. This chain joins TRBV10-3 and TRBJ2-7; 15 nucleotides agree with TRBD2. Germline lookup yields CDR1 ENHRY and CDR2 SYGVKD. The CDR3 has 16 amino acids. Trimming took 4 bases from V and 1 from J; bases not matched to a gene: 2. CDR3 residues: CAISGTSGRASYEQYF. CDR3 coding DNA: TGTGCCATCAGTGGGACTAGCGGGAGGGCGTCCTACGAGCAGTACTTC.

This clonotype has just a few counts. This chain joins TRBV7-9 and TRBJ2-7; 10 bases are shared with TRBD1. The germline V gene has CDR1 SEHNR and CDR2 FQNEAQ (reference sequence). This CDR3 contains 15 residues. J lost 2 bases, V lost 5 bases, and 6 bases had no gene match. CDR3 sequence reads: CASSDRDRGPYEQYF. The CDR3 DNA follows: TGTGCCAGCAGCGACCGGGACAGGGGTCCCTACGAGCAGTACTTC. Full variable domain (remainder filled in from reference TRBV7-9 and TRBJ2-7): DTGVSQNPRHKITKRGQNVTFRCDPISEHNRLYWYRQTLGQGPEFLTYFQNEAQLEKSRLLSDRFSAERPKGSFSTLEIQRTEQGDSAMYLCASSDRDRGPYEQYFGPGTRLTVT.

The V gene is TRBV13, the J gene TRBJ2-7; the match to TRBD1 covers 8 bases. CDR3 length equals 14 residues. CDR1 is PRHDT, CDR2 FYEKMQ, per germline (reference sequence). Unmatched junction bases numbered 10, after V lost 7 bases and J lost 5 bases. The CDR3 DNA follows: TGTGCCAGCACCATAGGACAGGGAATCCACGAGCAGTACTTC. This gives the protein CASTIGQGIHEQYF.

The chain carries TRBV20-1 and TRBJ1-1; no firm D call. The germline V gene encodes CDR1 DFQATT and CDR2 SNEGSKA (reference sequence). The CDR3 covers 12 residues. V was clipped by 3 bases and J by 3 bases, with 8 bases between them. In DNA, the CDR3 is TGCAGTGCTAGTGGCAGTGACACTGAAGCTTTCTTT. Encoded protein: CSASGSDTEAFF.

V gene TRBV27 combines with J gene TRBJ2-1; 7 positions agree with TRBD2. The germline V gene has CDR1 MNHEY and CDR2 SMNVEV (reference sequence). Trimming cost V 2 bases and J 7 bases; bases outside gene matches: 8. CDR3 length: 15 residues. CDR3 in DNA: TGTGCCAGCAGTTTAGTAGCGGGCACGAGTAATGAGCAGTTCTTC. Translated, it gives CASSLVAGTSNEQFF.

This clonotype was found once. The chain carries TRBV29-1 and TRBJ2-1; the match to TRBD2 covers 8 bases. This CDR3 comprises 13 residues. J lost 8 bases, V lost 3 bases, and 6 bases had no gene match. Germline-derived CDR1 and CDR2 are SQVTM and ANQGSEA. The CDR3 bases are TGCAGCGTTGAGGAAGCGGGGGTTGATGAGCAGTTCTTC. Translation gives CSVEEAGVDEQFF.

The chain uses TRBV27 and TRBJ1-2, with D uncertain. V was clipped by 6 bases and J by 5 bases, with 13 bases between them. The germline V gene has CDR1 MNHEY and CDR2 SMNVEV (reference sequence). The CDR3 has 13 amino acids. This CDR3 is CASSELNRYGYTF. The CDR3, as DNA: TGTGCCAGCAGCGAGTTAAACCGGTATGGCTACACCTTC.

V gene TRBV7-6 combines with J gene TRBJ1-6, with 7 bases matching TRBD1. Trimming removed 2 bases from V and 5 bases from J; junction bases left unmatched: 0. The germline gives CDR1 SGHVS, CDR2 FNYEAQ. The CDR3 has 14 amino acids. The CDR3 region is CASSLTGDNSPLHF. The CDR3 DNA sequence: TGTGCCAGCAGCTTAACAGGGGATAATTCACCCCTCCACTTT.

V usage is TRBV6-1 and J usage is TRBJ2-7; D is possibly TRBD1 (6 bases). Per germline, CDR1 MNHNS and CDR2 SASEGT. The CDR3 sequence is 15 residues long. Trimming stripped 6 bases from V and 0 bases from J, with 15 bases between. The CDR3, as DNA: TGTGCCAGCAGCATTACAGGGTTACCCTCCTACGAGCAGTACTTC. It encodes CASSITGLPSYEQYF.

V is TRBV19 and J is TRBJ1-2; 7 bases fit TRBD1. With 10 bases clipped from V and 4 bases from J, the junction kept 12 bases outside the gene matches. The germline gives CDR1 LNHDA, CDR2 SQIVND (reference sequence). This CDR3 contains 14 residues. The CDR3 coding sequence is TGTGCCACCTCCCTCGGACAGGTCGGCTATGGCTACACCTTC. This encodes CATSLGQVGYGYTF.

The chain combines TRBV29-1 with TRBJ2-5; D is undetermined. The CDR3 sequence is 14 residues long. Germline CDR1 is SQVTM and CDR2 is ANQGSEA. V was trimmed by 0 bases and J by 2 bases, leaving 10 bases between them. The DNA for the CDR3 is TGCAGCGTTGAAGATCCCCTAGAACAAGAGACCCAGTACTTC. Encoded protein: CSVEDPLEQETQYF.

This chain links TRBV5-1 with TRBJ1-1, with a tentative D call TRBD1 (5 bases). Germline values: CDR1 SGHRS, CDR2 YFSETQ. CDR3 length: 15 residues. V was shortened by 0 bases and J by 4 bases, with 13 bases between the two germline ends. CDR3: CASSLAGLIATEAFF. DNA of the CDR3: TGCGCCAGCAGCTTGGCGGGGCTAATAGCCACTGAAGCTTTCTTT. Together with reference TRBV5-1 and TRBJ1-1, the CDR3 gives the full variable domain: KAGVTQTPRYLIKTRGQQVTLSCSPISGHRSVSWYQQTPGQGLQFLFEYFSETQRNKGNFPGRFSGRQFSNSRSEMNVSTLELGDSALYLCASSLAGLIATEAFFGQGTRLTVV.

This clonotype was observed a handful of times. The CDR3 region has the DNA TGTGCCAGCAGTTACATCCGTCGGGCATTGTACTTC. Translated, it gives CASSYIRRALYF. The V call is TRBV6-2 or TRBV6-3, the J call TRBJ2-7; no definite D call. The CDR3 consists of 12 residues. Trimming shortened V by 2 bases and J by 12 bases, and 14 bases separated the two germline ends. Per germline, CDR1 MNHEY and CDR2 SVGEGT.

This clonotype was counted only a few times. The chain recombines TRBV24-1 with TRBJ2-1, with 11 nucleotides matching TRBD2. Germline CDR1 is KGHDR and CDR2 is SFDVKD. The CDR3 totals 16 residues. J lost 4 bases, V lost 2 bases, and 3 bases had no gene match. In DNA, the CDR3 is TGTGCCACCAGTGATTCCCTAGCGGGGGGTTACAATGAGCAGTTCTTC. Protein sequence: CATSDSLAGGYNEQFF.

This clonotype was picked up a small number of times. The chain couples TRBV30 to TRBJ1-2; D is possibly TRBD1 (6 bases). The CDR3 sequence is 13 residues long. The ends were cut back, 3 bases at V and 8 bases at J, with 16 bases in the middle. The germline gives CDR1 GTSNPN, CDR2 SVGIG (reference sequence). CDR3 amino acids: CAWSPGGLYGYTF. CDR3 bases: TGTGCCTGGAGCCCGGGGGGGCTGTACGGCTACACCTTC. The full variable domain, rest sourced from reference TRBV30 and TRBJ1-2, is SQTIHQWPATLVQPVGSPLSLECTVEGTSNPNLYWYRQAAGRGLQLLFYSVGIGQISSEVPQNLSASRPQDRQFILSSKKLLLSDSGFYLCAWSPGGLYGYTFGSGTRLTVV.

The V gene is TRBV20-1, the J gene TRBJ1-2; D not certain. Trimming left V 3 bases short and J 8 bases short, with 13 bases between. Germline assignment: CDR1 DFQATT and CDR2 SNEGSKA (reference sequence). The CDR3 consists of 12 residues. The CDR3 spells CSARPTRQGYTF. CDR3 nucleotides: TGCAGTGCTAGGCCGACAAGGCAAGGCTACACCTTC.

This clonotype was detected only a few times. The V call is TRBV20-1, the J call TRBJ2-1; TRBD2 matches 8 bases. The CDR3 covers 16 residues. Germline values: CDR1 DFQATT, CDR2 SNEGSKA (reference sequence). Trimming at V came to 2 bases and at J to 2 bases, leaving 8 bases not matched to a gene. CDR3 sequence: CSARNKGLGAYNEQFF. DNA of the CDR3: TGCAGTGCTAGAAACAAGGGACTAGGGGCCTACAATGAGCAGTTCTTC.

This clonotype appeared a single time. In DNA form, the CDR3 reads TGTGCCAGCAGTGAATACGAGACTAGCTCGGGCACAGATACGCAGTATTTT. As protein: CASSEYETSSGTDTQYF. The rearrangement joins TRBV2 to TRBJ2-3, with 7 positions matching TRBD2. The J segment lost 1 base and the V segment lost 2 bases, leaving 9 bases of the junction unmatched. The CDR3 is 17 amino acids. From germline, CDR1 is SNHLY and CDR2 FYNNEI.

CDR3 loop: CASSLNRGPTLTNTEAFF. The CDR3, as DNA: TGCGCCAGCAGCCTCAACAGGGGCCCCACCCTAACGAACACTGAAGCTTTCTTT. The chain joins TRBV5-1 to TRBJ1-1; 7 bases map to TRBD1. The germline CDR1 and CDR2 sequences are SGHRS and YFSETQ. CDR3 length equals 18 residues. The ends lost 4 bases at V and 1 base at J; junction bases unmatched: 16.

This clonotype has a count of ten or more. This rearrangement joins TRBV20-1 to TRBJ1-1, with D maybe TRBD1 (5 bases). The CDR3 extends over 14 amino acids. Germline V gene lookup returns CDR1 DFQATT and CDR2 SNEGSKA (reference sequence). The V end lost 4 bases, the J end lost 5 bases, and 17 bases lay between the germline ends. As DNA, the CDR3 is TGCAGTGCTACAATGCGCGGGGGTCCGACTGAAGCTTTCTTT. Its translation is CSATMRGGPTEAFF.

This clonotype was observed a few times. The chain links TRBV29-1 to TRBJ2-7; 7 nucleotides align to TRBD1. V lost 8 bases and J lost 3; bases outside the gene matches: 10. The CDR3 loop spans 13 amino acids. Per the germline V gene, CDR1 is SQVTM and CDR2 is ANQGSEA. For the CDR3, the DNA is TGCAGCACAAGGACAGGATCTAACTACGAGCAGTACTTC. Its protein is CSTRTGSNYEQYF.

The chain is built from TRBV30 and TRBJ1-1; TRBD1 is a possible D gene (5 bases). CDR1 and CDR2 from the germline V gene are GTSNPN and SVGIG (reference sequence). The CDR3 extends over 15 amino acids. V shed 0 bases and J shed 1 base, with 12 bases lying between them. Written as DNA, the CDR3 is TGTGCCTGGAGTGTAGGCAGGGTGAGGAACACTGAAGCTTTCTTT. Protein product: CAWSVGRVRNTEAFF.

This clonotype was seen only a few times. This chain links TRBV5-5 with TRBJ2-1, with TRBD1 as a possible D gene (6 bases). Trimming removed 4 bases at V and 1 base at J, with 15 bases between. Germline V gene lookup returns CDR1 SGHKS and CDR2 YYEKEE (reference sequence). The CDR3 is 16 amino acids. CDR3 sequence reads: CASSRPTGQSYNEQFF. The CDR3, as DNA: TGTGCCAGCAGCAGACCCACAGGGCAATCCTACAATGAGCAGTTCTTC.

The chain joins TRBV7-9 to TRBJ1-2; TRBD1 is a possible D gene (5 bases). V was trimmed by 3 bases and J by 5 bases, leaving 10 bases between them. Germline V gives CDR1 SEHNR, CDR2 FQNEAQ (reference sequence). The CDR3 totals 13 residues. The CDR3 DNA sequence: TGTGCCAGCAGCTTGGGGGTACTTTATGGCTACACCTTC. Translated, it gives CASSLGVLYGYTF. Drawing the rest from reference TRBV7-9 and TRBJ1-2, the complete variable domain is DTGVSQNPRHKITKRGQNVTFRCDPISEHNRLYWYRQTLGQGPEFLTYFQNEAQLEKSRLLSDRFSAERPKGSFSTLEIQRTEQGDSAMYLCASSLGVLYGYTFGSGTRLTVV.

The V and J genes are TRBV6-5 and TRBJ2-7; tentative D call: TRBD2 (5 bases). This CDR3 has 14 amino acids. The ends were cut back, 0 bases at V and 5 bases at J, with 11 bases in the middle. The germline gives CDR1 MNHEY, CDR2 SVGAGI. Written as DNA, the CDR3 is TGTGCCAGCAGTTACTCCTTGTTCGGGGACGAGCAGTACTTC. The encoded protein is CASSYSLFGDEQYF.

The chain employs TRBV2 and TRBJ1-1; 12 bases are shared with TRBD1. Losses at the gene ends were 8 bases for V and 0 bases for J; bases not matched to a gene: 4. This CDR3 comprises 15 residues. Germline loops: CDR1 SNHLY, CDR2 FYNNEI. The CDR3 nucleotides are TGTGCCAGCGGGGGACAGGGGGCTCTGAACACTGAAGCTTTCTTT. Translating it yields CASGGQGALNTEAFF.

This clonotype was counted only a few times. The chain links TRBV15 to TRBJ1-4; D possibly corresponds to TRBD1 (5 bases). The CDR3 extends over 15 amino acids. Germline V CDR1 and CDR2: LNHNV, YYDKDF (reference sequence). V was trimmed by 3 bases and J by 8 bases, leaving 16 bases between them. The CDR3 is CATSRTGGVGEKLFF. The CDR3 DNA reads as TGTGCCACCAGCAGGACGGGGGGAGTCGGAGAAAAACTGTTTTTT.

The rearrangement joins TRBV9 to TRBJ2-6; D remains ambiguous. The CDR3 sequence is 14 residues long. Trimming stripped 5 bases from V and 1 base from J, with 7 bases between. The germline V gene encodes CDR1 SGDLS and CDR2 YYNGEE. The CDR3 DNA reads TGTGCCAGCAGTGATCCATCTGGGGCCAACGTCCTGACTTTC. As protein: CASSDPSGANVLTF. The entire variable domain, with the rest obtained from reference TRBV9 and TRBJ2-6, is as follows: DSGVTQTPKHLITATGQRVTLRCSPRSGDLSVYWYQQSLDQGLQFLIQYYNGEERAKGNILERFSAQQFPDLHSELNLSSLELGDSALYFCASSDPSGANVLTFGAGSRLTVL.